This TCR beta chain stems from a study of CD8+ T cells in alopecia areata. Study-wide background: The protocol delivered tofacitinib for 6 to 18 months, then withdrew it for 6 months.

Described treatment: oral pan-JAK inhibitor, 5-10 mg twice daily. Whole-study findings and limits: Scalp lesions, especially in alopecia totalis/universalis, had higher clonality than normal scalp.

The V and J ends lost 4 bases and 6 bases respectively, with 9 bases between them. Germline V CDR1 and CDR2: MGHDK, SYGVNS. The CDR3 length is 12 residues. Isolated RNA was reverse transcribed into cDNA used as the sequencing template. TCRdb's copy holds only in-frame clones and misses some; the assay was immunoSEQ multiplex PCR. The sample records 150,000 to 250,000 clones, 50% to 60% being singletons. Comments on this clone: Its target is unknown.

This chain uses TRBV25-1 with TRBJ1-2; a possible D gene is TRBD1 (6 bases). Specimen: CD4+ T cells sorted from blood, collected at week 4, from a patient treated with tofacitinib. This receptor was identified in a human donor with alopecia areata. In DNA, the CDR3 is TGTGCCAGCAGTGGCAACAGGGATGGCTACACCTTC. Translating it yields CASSGNRDGYTF.